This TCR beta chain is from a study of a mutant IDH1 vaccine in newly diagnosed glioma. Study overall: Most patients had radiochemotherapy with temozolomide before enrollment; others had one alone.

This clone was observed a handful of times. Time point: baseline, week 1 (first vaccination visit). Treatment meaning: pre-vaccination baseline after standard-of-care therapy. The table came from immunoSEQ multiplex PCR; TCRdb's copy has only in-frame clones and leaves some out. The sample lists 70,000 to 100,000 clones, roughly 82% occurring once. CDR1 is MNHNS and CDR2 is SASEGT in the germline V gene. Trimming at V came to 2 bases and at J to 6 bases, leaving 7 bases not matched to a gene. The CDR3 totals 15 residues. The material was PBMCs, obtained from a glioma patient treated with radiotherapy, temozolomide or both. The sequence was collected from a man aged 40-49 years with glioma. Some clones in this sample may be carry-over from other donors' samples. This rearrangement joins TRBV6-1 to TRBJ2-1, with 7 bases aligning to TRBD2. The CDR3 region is CASSEWRGSTNEQFF. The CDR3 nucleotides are TGTGCCAGCAGTGAATGGCGGGGGAGTACCAATGAGCAGTTCTTC.